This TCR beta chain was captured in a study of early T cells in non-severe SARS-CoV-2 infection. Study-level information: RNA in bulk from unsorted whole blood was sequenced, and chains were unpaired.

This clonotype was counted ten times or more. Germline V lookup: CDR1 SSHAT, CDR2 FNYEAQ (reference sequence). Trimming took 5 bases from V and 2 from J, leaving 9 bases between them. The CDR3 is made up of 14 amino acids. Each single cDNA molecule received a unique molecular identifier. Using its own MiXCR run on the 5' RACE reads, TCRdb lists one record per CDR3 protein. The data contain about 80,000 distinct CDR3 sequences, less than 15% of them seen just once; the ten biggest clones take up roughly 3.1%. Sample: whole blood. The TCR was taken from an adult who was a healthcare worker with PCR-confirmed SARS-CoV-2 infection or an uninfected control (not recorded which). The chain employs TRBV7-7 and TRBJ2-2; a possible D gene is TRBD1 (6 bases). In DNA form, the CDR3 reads TGTGCCAGCAGCGCCAGGGGTAACACCGGGGAGCTGTTTTTT. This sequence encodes CASSARGNTGELFF.